This TCR beta chain came from a study of T cells in Graves' hyperthyroidism and ophthalmopathy. Amplified regions were TCR beta CDR3 sequences from RNA transcripts. Researchers ran a first-round RT-PCR on the TCR CDR3 using the HTBI primer set. TCRdb re-called the multiplex PCR reads with MiXCR, one entry per CDR3 protein. Seen here are around 380,000 distinct CDR3 sequences, about 13% observed once, and the top ten hold less than 25%. CDR3 size: 12 residues. Germline CDR1 is MNHNS and CDR2 is SASEGT. Trimming took off 8 bases at V and 5 bases at J, with 12 bases between the two ends. This clonotype has at least ten counts. Its antigen is still unknown. Blood sampling occurred at first hyperthyroidism diagnosis, ahead of any ophthalmopathy symptoms. Regarding the study as a whole: Median prediction lead before ophthalmopathy onset was around seven months with the model. Most thyroid clonotypes expanded above 0.001 appeared in blood too.

Material for sequencing was blood. This receptor was taken from a man under 40 with Graves' hyperthyroidism that later progressed to Graves' ophthalmopathy. The chain is built from TRBV6-1 and TRBJ1-2; perhaps TRBD1 as D (6 bases). The CDR3 bases are TGTGCCAGCGGCGAACAGGGTTATGGCTACACCTTC. Amino acid sequence: CASGEQGYGYTF.